This T cell receptor (beta chain) is drawn from a study of cytomegalovirus exposure and HLA in healthy donors. This clone was picked up a small number of times. PCR was performed using 60 Vbeta and 13 Jbeta primers. TCRdb keeps only in-frame clones here, not all; method: immunoSEQ multiplex PCR. This sample carries 250,000 to 350,000 clones, 80% of them seen once, and the ten largest clones take about 0.29%. Germline values: CDR1 SGHRS, CDR2 YFSETQ. V lost 1 base and J 8 bases, leaving 13 bases between the germline ends. There are 15 residues in the CDR3. The V call is TRBV5-1, the J call TRBJ1-6; a weak D match, TRBD1 (6 bases). Input material: PBMCs. The receptor was isolated from a girl aged 2 to 10 in good health and CMV-seronegative. The CDR3, as DNA: TGCGCCAGCAGCTTGAGTAGGCCAGGGGATTCACCCCTCCACTTT. Translated, it gives CASSLSRPGDSPLHF.